Detailed here is one TCR beta chain. This clonotype was observed a few times. Its antigen specificity is not known. Base-call qualities are not available, and no considerably larger clone is one nucleotide away. V ends up 8 bases short and J 3 bases short, with an unmatched junction base count of 6. Taken from the germline V gene, the CDR1 and CDR2 loops are SQVTM and ANQGSEA. From cysteine to phenylalanine, the CDR3 is 12 amino acids long. Just CDR3 DNA is preserved here, 36 bases in frame from base 1. The data were obtained in a study of patients and donors after allogeneic stem cell transplantation (dated by TCRdb to the early 2020s). Libraries were made using RT-PCR. Reads for this sample came from a NextSeq 550. In TCRdb, the public reads were trimmed at Q25 with fastp and aligned with MiXCR, with productive beta chains retained. Every entry covers one CDR3 protein and lists the most common genes and DNA from its rows. The sample includes tens of thousands of distinct CDR3 sequences, with around 31% observed a single time. Together, the top ten hold more than 45% of the sample.

The source of this sequence is a human donor who was either an allogeneic HSCT recipient or a stem cell or donor lymphocyte infusion donor (not recorded which). It is not recorded whose cells these are; they may come from a transplant donor. The sequence joins TRBV29-1 to TRBJ1-2; 7 bases in the junction line up with TRBD1. Sequencing was performed on blood, either unsorted or a sorted T cell fraction (not recorded which). The CDR3 has the sequence CSTTGTDYGYTF. The DNA reads TGCAGCACCACCGGGACAGACTATGGCTACACCTTC.